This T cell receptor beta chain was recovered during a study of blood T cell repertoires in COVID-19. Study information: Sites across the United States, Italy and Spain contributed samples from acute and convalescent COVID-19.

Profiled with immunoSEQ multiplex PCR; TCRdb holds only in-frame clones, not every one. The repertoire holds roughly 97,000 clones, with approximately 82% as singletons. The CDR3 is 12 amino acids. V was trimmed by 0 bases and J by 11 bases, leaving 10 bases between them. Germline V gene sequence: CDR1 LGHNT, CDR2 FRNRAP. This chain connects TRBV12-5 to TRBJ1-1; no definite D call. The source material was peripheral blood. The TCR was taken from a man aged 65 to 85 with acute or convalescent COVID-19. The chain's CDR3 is CASGLVLGGAFF. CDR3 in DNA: TGTGCTAGTGGTTTGGTACTAGGAGGGGCTTTCTTT.